The entry that follows covers one T cell receptor beta chain sequence. The record originates from a study of CD8 T cells in Susac syndrome. With random hexamers, roughly 0.5 to 1 ug RNA was reverse transcribed. TCRdb passed the immunoSEQ multiplex PCR reads through MiXCR, listing each CDR3 protein once. The repertoire consists of approximately 180,000 distinct CDR3 sequences, with over 75% occurring once and the leading ten covering over 0.075%. The sample taken for sequencing was CD4+ T cells from PBMCs. The TCR sequence derives from a human donor with Susac syndrome.

The CDR3 DNA reads as TGTGCCAGCAGCTTAAACGGGGGGGATGGCTACACCTTC. It codes for CASSLNGGDGYTF. V gene TRBV7-3 combines with J gene TRBJ1-2; a possible D gene is TRBD1 (5 bases). This CDR3 spans 13 amino acids. CDR1 and CDR2 (germline): SGHTA, FQGTGA. The V end was cut by 1 base, the J end by 6 bases, with 9 bases between.